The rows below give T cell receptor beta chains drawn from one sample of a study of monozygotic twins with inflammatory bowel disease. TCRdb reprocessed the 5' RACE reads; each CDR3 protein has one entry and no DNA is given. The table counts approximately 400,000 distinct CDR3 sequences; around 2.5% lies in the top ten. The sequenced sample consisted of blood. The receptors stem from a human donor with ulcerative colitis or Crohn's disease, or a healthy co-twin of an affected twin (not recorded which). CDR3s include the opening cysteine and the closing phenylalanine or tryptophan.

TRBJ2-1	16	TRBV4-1	CASSQDIGRTYNEQFF
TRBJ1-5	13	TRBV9	CASSVGGLGPQHF
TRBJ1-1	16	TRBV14	CASSSWGRASYPEAFF
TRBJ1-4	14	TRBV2	CASSDLGLGEKLFF
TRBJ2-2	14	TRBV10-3	CAISQGPVTGELFF
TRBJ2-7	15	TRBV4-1	CASSPSSGWPYEQYF
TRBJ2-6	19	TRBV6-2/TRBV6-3	CASSFRTSGLISGANVLTF
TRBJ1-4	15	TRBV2	CASSGGGGPGEKLFF
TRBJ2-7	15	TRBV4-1	CASSQGIGGPYEQYF
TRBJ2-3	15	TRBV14	CASSQAGRSTDTQYF
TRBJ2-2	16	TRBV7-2	CASSLALTWNTGELFF
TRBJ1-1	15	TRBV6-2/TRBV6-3	CASSYSSRGVPEAFF
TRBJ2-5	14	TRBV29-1	CSVDRSRGQETQYF
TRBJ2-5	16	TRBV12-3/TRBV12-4	CASKKRGGRVSETQYF
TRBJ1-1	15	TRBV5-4	CASSPGGTTPTEAFF
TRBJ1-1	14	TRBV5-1	CASSFIGENTEAFF
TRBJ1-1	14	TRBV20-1	CSARPGAMRTEAFF
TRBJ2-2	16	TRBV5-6	CASSIGTALNTGELFF
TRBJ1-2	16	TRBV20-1	CSARDPRGQGWYGYTF
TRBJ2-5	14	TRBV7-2	CASSYPGTRETQYF
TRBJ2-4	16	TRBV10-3	CAISVGASGTKNIQYF
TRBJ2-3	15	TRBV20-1	CSASDDRAGTDTQYF
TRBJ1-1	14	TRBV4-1	CASSQEAPVGEAFF
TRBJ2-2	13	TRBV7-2	CASSPAGGRGLFF
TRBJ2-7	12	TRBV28	CASSLSYYEQYF
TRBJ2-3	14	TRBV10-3	CAISPGTGESTQYF
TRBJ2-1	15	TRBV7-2	CASSFSGGGANEQFF
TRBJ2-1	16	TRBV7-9	CASSSGTKSSYNEQFF
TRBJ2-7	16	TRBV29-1	CSVVSQTSLLGHEQYF
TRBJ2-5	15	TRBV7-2	CASSQIGTFQETQYF
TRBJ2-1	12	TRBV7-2	CASSAGGETQFF
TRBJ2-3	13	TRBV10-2	CASRTRLTDTQYF
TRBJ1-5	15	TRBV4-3	CASTETWQGSQPQHF
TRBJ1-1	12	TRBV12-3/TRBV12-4	CASSLHYTEAFF
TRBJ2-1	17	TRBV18	CASSLRGLAGGWNEQFF
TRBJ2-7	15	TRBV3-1	CASSQESTGAYEQYF
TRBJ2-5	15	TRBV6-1	CASSPPGAGLWTQYF
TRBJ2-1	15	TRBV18	CASSPAGTGGFEQFF
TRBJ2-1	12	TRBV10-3	CAISDLAGEQFF
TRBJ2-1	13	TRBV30	CAWSRAGGLGQFF
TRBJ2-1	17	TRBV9	CASSTRPSGSTLNEQFF
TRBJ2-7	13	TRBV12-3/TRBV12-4	CASSWGSSYEQYF
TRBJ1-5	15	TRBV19	CASSSRDRGVQPQHF
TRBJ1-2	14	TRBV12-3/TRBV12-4	CASSSLLRTGGYTF
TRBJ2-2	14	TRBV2	CASSPQGIAGELFF
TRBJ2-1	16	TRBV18	CASSPYAGGPYNEQFF
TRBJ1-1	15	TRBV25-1	CASSDRSQRNTEAFF
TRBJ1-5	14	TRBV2	CASGFRGSNQPQHF
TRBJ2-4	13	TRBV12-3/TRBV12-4	CASKAGGMNIQYF
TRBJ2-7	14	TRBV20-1	CSARAAGTGYEQYF
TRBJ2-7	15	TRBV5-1	CASSGGLAASYEQYF
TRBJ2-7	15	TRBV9	CASSVGLAGFVEQYF